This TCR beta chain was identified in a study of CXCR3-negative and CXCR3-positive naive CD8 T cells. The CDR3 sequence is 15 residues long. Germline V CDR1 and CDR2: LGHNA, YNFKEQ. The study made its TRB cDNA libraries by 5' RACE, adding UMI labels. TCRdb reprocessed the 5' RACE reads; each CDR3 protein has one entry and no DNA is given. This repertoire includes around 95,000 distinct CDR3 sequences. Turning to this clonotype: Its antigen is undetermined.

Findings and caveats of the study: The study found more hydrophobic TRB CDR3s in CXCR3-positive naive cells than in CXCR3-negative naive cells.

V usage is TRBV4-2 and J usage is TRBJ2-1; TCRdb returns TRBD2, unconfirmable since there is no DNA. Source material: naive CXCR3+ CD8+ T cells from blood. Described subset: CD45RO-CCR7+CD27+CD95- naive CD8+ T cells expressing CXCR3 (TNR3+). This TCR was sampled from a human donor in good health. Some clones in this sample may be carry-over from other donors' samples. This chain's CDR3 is CASSLGSGTSNEQFF.